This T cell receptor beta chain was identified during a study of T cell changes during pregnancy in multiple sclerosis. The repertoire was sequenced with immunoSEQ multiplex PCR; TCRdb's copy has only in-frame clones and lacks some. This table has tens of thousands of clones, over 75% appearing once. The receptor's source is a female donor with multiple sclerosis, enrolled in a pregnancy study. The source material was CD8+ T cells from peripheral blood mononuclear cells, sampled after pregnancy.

CDR3 sequence: CASSLVAGGQETQYF. DNA for the CDR3: TGTGCCAGCAGCTTAGTAGCGGGGGGACAAGAGACCCAGTACTTC. V is TRBV7-9 and J is TRBJ2-5; TRBD2 matches at 10 bases. V trimming: 1 base; J trimming: 2 bases; junction bases outside the gene matches: 1. The CDR3 sequence is 15 residues long. Per germline, CDR1 SEHNR and CDR2 FQNEAQ (reference sequence).